This T cell receptor (beta chain) emerged from a study of blood T cell repertoires in COVID-19. Study-wide background: The cDNA or gDNA used as material had been derived from T cells, B-cell-depleted T cells, or PBMCs.

Cohort placement rested on clinical history that participants reported themselves. Repertoires were generated with immunoSEQ multiplex PCR, while TCRdb's copy carries only in-frame clones and drops some. The top ten hold around 6.2% of the sample, which has over 150,000 clones, 75% to 90% seen once. The V end lost 0 bases, the J end lost 8 bases, and 6 bases lay between the germline ends. This CDR3 is 12 amino acids long. CDR1 SGHDN and CDR2 FVKESK come from the germline V gene. This receptor was identified in a middle-aged man who had recovered from COVID-19. The chain combines TRBV14 with TRBJ2-3, with D unresolved. The sequenced sample was PBMCs or T cells enriched from blood (not recorded which). CDR3 amino acids: CASSQDWATQYF. DNA of the CDR3: TGTGCCAGCAGCCAAGACTGGGCTACGCAGTATTTT.